These T cell receptor beta chains were read from a single sample in a study of cytomegalovirus exposure and HLA in healthy donors. The method was immunoSEQ multiplex PCR; TCRdb's version includes in-frame clones alone and lacks a portion of them. The table includes approximately 89,000 clones, less than 75% detected once. Material for sequencing was PBMCs. The receptors were sampled from a woman between 25 and 40 years old in good health and CMV-seropositive. CDR3s include the opening cysteine and the closing phenylalanine or tryptophan. The order of the fields is D gene, clone size, V gene, J gene, CDR3 protein, CDR3 DNA. D genes are given only for firm matches. The size field is filled for only some rows; it gives once, few, many or a size class.

TRBD1	NA	TRBV10-3	TRBJ1-1	CAIRPGGNTEAFF	TGTGCCATCAGGCCAGGGGGGAACACTGAAGCTTTCTTT
TRBD1	NA	TRBV30	TRBJ1-1	CAWDTGGTEAFF	TGTGCCTGGGATACAGGGGGCACTGAAGCTTTCTTT
NA	NA	TRBV9	TRBJ2-3	CASSVDGDLGTDTQYF	TGTGCCAGCAGCGTAGATGGAGATTTGGGCACAGATACGCAGTATTTT
NA	once	TRBV2	TRBJ2-2	CASRTQGAGELFF	TGTGCCAGCAGGACCCAGGGTGCCGGGGAGCTGTTTTTT
NA	NA	TRBV27	TRBJ2-6	CASSLDPGISGANVLTF	TGTGCCAGCAGTTTGGACCCCGGGATCTCTGGGGCCAACGTCCTGACTTTC
NA	NA	TRBV6-6	TRBJ1-3	CASSRSGAGNTIYF	TGTGCCAGCAGTAGATCGGGTGCTGGAAACACCATATATTTT
TRBD1	NA	TRBV19	TRBJ2-6	CASSLALYPRGTPPGANVLTF	TGTGCCAGTAGTCTAGCTCTCTACCCCAGGGGGACCCCACCTGGGGCCAACGTCCTGACTTTC
TRBD1	NA	TRBV27	TRBJ2-7	CASSTGTGWGEQYF	TGTGCCAGCAGCACCGGGACAGGTTGGGGAGAGCAGTACTTC
NA	NA	TRBV18	TRBJ1-2	CASSPPSQIYGYTF	TGTGCCAGCTCACCACCATCCCAAATCTATGGCTACACCTTC
NA	NA	TRBV29-1	TRBJ1-4	CSVSETGTNEKLFF	TGCAGCGTCAGCGAGACGGGAACTAATGAAAAACTGTTTTTT
NA	NA	TRBV27	TRBJ1-2	CASSRTGANYGYTF	TGTGCCAGCAGTCGGACGGGAGCTAACTATGGCTACACCTTC
NA	NA	TRBV6-5	TRBJ1-1	CASSYSDRMNTEAFF	TGTGCCAGCAGTTACTCGGACAGAATGAACACTGAAGCTTTCTTT
NA	NA	TRBV7-9	TRBJ2-2	CASSLDRVSGELFF	TGTGCCAGCAGCTTAGACAGGGTATCCGGGGAGCTGTTTTTT
NA	NA	TRBV5-6	TRBJ1-1	CASSLNFEAFF	TGTGCCAGCAGCCTTAATTTTGAAGCTTTCTTT
NA	NA	TRBV27	TRBJ1-2	CASGPGIGSSGYTF	TGTGCCAGCGGCCCCGGGATTGGGTCTAGTGGCTACACCTTC
NA	NA	TRBV27	TRBJ1-1	CASSSRVSAFF	TGTGCCAGCAGTTCCCGCGTGTCGGCTTTCTTT
NA	NA	TRBV7-9	TRBJ2-5	CASSLVQGTETQYF	TGTGCCAGCAGCTTAGTACAGGGCACCGAGACCCAGTACTTC
NA	few	TRBV7-9	TRBJ1-1	CASSRDKITEAFF	TGTGCCAGCAGCCGAGACAAGATCACTGAAGCTTTCTTT
NA	NA	TRBV7-3	TRBJ2-5	CASSLGARGETQYF	TGTGCCAGCAGCTTAGGGGCGCGGGGAGAGACCCAGTACTTC
TRBD1	NA	TRBV19	TRBJ1-5	CASSITGTGGNQPQHF	TGTGCCAGTAGTATAACCGGGACAGGGGGCAATCAGCCCCAGCATTTT
NA	NA	TRBV30	TRBJ1-2	CAWSYLGGSNYGYTF	TGTGCCTGGAGTTATCTAGGGGGTAGTAACTATGGCTACACCTTC
NA	once	TRBV4-2	TRBJ1-1	CASSRNVGATEAFF	TGTGCCAGCAGCCGCAACGTGGGGGCCACTGAAGCTTTCTTT
TRBD1	NA	TRBV4-1	TRBJ1-3	CASSQGDRLTGNTIYF	TGCGCCAGCAGCCAAGGGGACAGGTTGACGGGAAACACCATATATTTT
NA	NA	TRBV4-2	TRBJ2-7	CASSQGGANYEQYF	TGTGCCAGCAGCCAAGGGGGAGCAAACTACGAGCAGTACTTC
TRBD1	NA	TRBV7-9	TRBJ2-5	CASSHLGTDQETQYF	TGTGCCAGCAGCCACCTCGGGACAGACCAAGAGACCCAGTACTTC
TRBD2	NA	TRBV6-4	TRBJ2-2	CASSAGTSGHTTGELFF	TGTGCCAGCAGTGCAGGGACTAGCGGACATACCACCGGGGAGCTGTTTTTT
NA	NA	TRBV6-5	TRBJ2-5	CASRKKTAGEETQYF	TGTGCCAGCAGGAAAAAAACGGCAGGGGAAGAGACCCAGTACTTC
NA	NA	TRBV6-1	TRBJ2-2	CASSADPGAGELFF	TGTGCCAGCAGTGCGGACCCAGGGGCCGGGGAGCTGTTTTTT
NA	few	TRBV7-8	TRBJ1-2	CASSLVGVDSNGYTF	TGTGCCAGCAGCTTAGTCGGGGTAGATAGTAATGGCTACACCTTC
NA	NA	TRBV5-6	TRBJ1-2	CASSLAGISYGYTF	TGTGCCAGCAGCTTGGCAGGGATCAGCTATGGCTACACCTTC
TRBD1	NA	TRBV11-1	TRBJ2-7	CASSLGQGLYEQYF	TGTGCCAGCAGCTTAGGACAGGGTCTGTACGAGCAGTACTTC
TRBD1	NA	TRBV19	TRBJ2-7	CASSAWDRGRFSHYEQYF	TGTGCCAGTAGTGCCTGGGACAGGGGGCGGTTTTCCCACTACGAGCAGTACTTC
TRBD1	NA	TRBV6-5	TRBJ1-1	CASSERDRGTEAFF	TGTGCCAGCAGTGAAAGGGACAGGGGCACTGAAGCTTTCTTT
NA	few	TRBV19	TRBJ1-5	CASSIVGGGYGNQPQHF	TGTGCCAGTAGTATTGTCGGGGGAGGATACGGAAATCAGCCCCAGCATTTT
TRBD1	once	TRBV11-3	TRBJ1-2	CASSKQGSGGYTF	TGTGCCAGCAGCAAACAGGGGAGTGGTGGCTACACCTTC
TRBD1	NA	TRBV4-3	TRBJ1-4	CASSQDRGPTNEKLFF	TGCGCCAGCAGCCAGGACAGGGGGCCTACTAATGAAAAACTGTTTTTT
NA	once	TRBV6-5	TRBJ2-1	CASSYSYQEVGEQFF	TGTGCCAGCAGTTACTCGTATCAGGAGGTTGGGGAGCAGTTCTTC
NA	few	TRBV19	TRBJ1-1	CASSMGGPGTEAFF	TGTGCCAGTAGTATGGGAGGGCCTGGCACTGAAGCTTTCTTT
TRBD2	NA	TRBV2	TRBJ2-4	CASSEIAGRVNIQYF	TGTGCCAGCAGTGAAATAGCGGGAAGGGTTAACATTCAGTACTTC
NA	few	TRBV11-2	TRBJ1-6	CASRVTSSSYNSPLHF	TGTGCCAGCAGAGTAACCTCGAGCTCCTATAATTCACCCCTCCACTTT
TRBD1	few	TRBV19	TRBJ1-2	CASIPGGISRGYTF	TGTGCCAGTATTCCAGGGGGCATTTCCCGTGGCTACACCTTC
NA	NA	TRBV6-1	TRBJ1-2	CASRLDSLGGYTF	TGTGCCAGCAGATTAGACAGCCTGGGTGGCTACACCTTC
TRBD2	once	TRBV7-2	TRBJ2-7	CASTTSGGTYEQYF	TGTGCCAGCACCACTAGCGGGGGTACCTACGAGCAGTACTTC
NA	NA	TRBV13	TRBJ2-3	CASSLRRDTDTQYF	TGTGCCAGCAGCTTACGGAGGGACACAGATACGCAGTATTTT
NA	NA	TRBV5-1	TRBJ2-3	CASSPDSSSTDTQYF	TGCGCCAGCAGCCCGGACAGCTCTAGCACAGATACGCAGTATTTT
TRBD1	NA	TRBV19	TRBJ1-2	CASSDRGQGYTF	TGTGCCAGTAGTGACAGGGGCCAAGGCTACACCTTC
TRBD1	NA	TRBV4-3	TRBJ1-3	CASSQQGQGARARNTIYF	TGCGCCAGCAGCCAACAGGGACAGGGGGCAAGGGCTAGGAACACCATATATTTT
NA	NA	TRBV27	TRBJ1-6	CASSPDSNSPLHF	TGTGCCAGCAGTCCCGACAGTAATTCACCCCTCCACTTT